This T cell receptor beta chain appears in the sequencing data of a study of blood T cell repertoires in COVID-19. CDR1 and CDR2 (germline): KGHSH, LQKENI. With V trimmed by 6 bases and J by 4 bases, 6 bases remained unmatched. There are 14 residues in the CDR3. TCRdb's copy holds only in-frame clones and misses some; the assay was immunoSEQ multiplex PCR. The sample records roughly 250,000 clones, about 86% being singletons. The sequence was collected from a woman aged 40 to 50 with acute COVID-19. The chain joins TRBV18 to TRBJ2-1; 7 nucleotides agree with TRBD1. Sequenced input: PBMCs or T cells enriched from blood (not recorded which). The CDR3 region is CASSLTGEYNEQFF. For the CDR3, the DNA is TGTGCCAGCTCTTTAACAGGGGAATACAATGAGCAGTTCTTC.